Listed below are T cell receptor beta chains from one sample, sequenced in a study of T cell responses to AZD1222 COVID-19 vaccine. Profiling relied on immunoSEQ multiplex PCR, and the TCRdb table lists in-frame clones only, not all of them. Here the sample spans approximately 120,000 clones, roughly 86% being singletons. The specimen comprised peripheral blood, sampled on day 0 of MenACWY control vaccination. The receptors here all came from an adult in good health. Each CDR3 is given with its conserved first and last residue. D genes are given only for firm matches. Expanded clones get a size class; other rows say once, few or many, or leave the size out.

clone_size,v_call,d_call,j_call,cdr3_nt,cdr3_aa
.,TRBV6-2/TRBV6-3,.,TRBJ1-2,TGTGCCAGCAGTACCCCCCTGATGGACTTATATGGCTACACCTTC,CASSTPLMDLYGYTF
.,TRBV7-9,.,TRBJ1-3,TGTGCCAGCAACCCCTCTGGAAACACCATATATTTT,CASNPSGNTIYF
.,TRBV5-1,.,TRBJ2-6,TGCGCCAGCAGCTCCCAGAGGCCTGGGGCCAACGTCCTGACTTTC,CASSSQRPGANVLTF
.,TRBV27,.,TRBJ1-6,TGTGCCAGCAGTTTAGGGTCAGGAGCCGCTGTGCCCCTCCACTTT,CASSLGSGAAVPLHF
once,TRBV7-3,TRBD2,TRBJ2-1,TGTGCCAGCAGCTTAAGACTAGCGGGTTGGAATGAGCAGTTCTTC,CASSLRLAGWNEQFF
.,TRBV7-3,.,TRBJ2-1,TGTGCCAGCAGCCCCAGCGGGCTTTTACGGGATAACCTCTCCTACAATGAGCAGTTCTTC,CASSPSGLLRDNLSYNEQFF
once,TRBV6-1,TRBD1,TRBJ2-7,TGTGCCAGCAGTGAAATGGGACAGGGGCCCTACGAGCAGTACTTC,CASSEMGQGPYEQYF
.,TRBV7-2,.,TRBJ1-2,TGTGCCAGCAGCCTCGCACAGATTAACTATGGCTACACCTTC,CASSLAQINYGYTF
.,TRBV7-2,TRBD1,TRBJ1-5,TGTGCCAGCAGCTCCCGGACAGGGCCTGGGCAGCCCCAGCATTTT,CASSSRTGPGQPQHF
.,TRBV4-3,.,TRBJ2-7,TGCGCCAGCAGACAAGAAATAGGGTACCACGAGCAGTACTTC,CASRQEIGYHEQYF
.,TRBV11-2,TRBD1,TRBJ1-4,TGTGCCAGCAGCTTATCTCTCAGGGGGAGTGAAAAACTGTTTTTT,CASSLSLRGSEKLFF
.,TRBV30,TRBD1,TRBJ1-4,TGTGCCTGGAGTAGAGACAGGGATGAAAAACTGTTTTTT,CAWSRDRDEKLFF
.,TRBV9,TRBD2,TRBJ2-4,TGTGCCAGCAGCCCAGACCCAGCTAGCGGGGGGGCCAGGAGGAACATTCAGTACTTC,CASSPDPASGGARRNIQYF
.,TRBV30,TRBD1,TRBJ1-1,TGTGCCGGATCTGCGTGGGGACAGGGGGCCGGGAACACTGAAGCTTTCTTT,CAGSAWGQGAGNTEAFF
.,TRBV3-1/TRBV3-2,.,TRBJ1-5,TGTGCCAGCAGCCAAGATGGTAATAGCAATCAGCCCCAGCATTTT,CASSQDGNSNQPQHF
.,TRBV28,TRBD1,TRBJ1-2,TGTGCCAGCAGTTACCGGGACAGGGGGCTCGATGGCTACACCTTC,CASSYRDRGLDGYTF
.,TRBV3-1/TRBV3-2,.,TRBJ1-6,TGTGCCAGCAGCCAAGATCTTGTCAGGAATTCACCCCTCCACTTT,CASSQDLVRNSPLHF
.,TRBV5-1,.,TRBJ1-2,TGCGCCAGCAGCTTGGAAGGCGGCCGAAGCGGCTACACCTTC,CASSLEGGRSGYTF
once,TRBV7-2,.,TRBJ2-1,TGTGCCAGCAGCTTAATGCGAACGCAGTTCTTC,CASSLMRTQFF
.,TRBV5-1,TRBD2,TRBJ2-5,TGCGCCAGCAGCTCACGGACTAGCGGGAGCGCCGGTGAGACCCAGTACTTC,CASSSRTSGSAGETQYF
.,TRBV3-1/TRBV3-2,.,TRBJ1-2,TGTGCCAGCAGCACGTATAACTATGGCTACACCTTC,CASSTYNYGYTF
once,TRBV5-4,TRBD1,TRBJ2-5,TGTGCCAGCAGCTCCTGGACAGGGGGGGCGGAGACCCAGTACTTC,CASSSWTGGAETQYF
.,TRBV6-5,.,TRBJ1-2,TGTGCCAGCAGTTACTCGACGCTCAGTCTTACCTTC,CASSYSTLSLTF
once,TRBV19,TRBD1,TRBJ2-7,TGTGCCAGTAGTATGGAAGGGGGCGCCTACGAGCAGTACTTC,CASSMEGGAYEQYF
.,TRBV3-1/TRBV3-2,TRBD1,TRBJ1-1,TGTGCCAGCAGCCAAGCGGGACAGGGGACTGAAGCTTTCTTT,CASSQAGQGTEAFF
.,TRBV7-3,TRBD2,TRBJ2-5,TGTGCCAGCAGCTTAACTGGGACTAGCTCTGAGACCCAGTACTTC,CASSLTGTSSETQYF
.,TRBV7-2,.,TRBJ1-2,TGTGCCAGCAGTCGAGGTATGGCCTATGGCTACACCTTC,CASSRGMAYGYTF
.,TRBV27,TRBD1,TRBJ2-7,TGTGCCAGCAGTTTATCGAGAGACAGGGGTTACGAGCAGTACTTC,CASSLSRDRGYEQYF
.,TRBV6-2/TRBV6-3,.,TRBJ1-5,TGTGCCAGCAGTTACTCCCTCACAAGGAATCAGCCCCAGCATTTT,CASSYSLTRNQPQHF
.,TRBV18,TRBD1,TRBJ1-2,TGTGCCAGCTCACCGGACAGGGGGCCCGTCTATTATGGCTACACCTTC,CASSPDRGPVYYGYTF
once,TRBV7-2,TRBD2,TRBJ2-7,TGTGCCAGCAGCTCCGGACTAGCGCCGTATCAACCCGTCACCTACGAGCAGTACTTC,CASSSGLAPYQPVTYEQYF
.,TRBV27,.,TRBJ2-4,TGTGCCAGCAGACCCCAAGGGGTGGAGGAAAACATTCAGTACTTC,CASRPQGVEENIQYF
.,TRBV5-4,.,TRBJ1-2,TGTGCCAGCAGCTTGATTATGGGATTTAACTATGGCTACACCTTC,CASSLIMGFNYGYTF
.,TRBV13,.,TRBJ1-4,TGTGCCAGCAGCTTAAGTCAGAGAGAGGAAAAACTGTTTTTT,CASSLSQREEKLFF
.,TRBV7-9,TRBD1,TRBJ1-6,TGTGCCAGCCGCGGACAGGGGAATTCACCCCTCCACTTT,CASRGQGNSPLHF
.,TRBV7-2,.,TRBJ1-6,TGTGCCAGCACCCCTCAGAGGGGGTCACCCCTCCACTTT,CASTPQRGSPLHF
few,TRBV4-3,.,TRBJ1-5,TGCGCCAGCAGCCAAGAAGAAGGGACTCAGCCCCAGCATTTT,CASSQEEGTQPQHF
.,TRBV18,TRBD2,TRBJ2-1,TGTGCCAGCTCACCGACTAGCTTCAACAATGAGCAGTTCTTC,CASSPTSFNNEQFF
.,TRBV6-5,.,TRBJ1-1,TGTGCCAGCAGTTACGGACAGAACACTGAAGCTTTCTTT,CASSYGQNTEAFF
.,TRBV3-1/TRBV3-2,.,TRBJ1-4,TGTGCCAGCAGCCAAGATGTACATGCCGAAAAACTGTTTTTT,CASSQDVHAEKLFF
.,TRBV18,.,TRBJ1-2,TGTGCCAGCTCACCAGTCTTGACAGCCGGCTCTTACTATGGCTACACCTTC,CASSPVLTAGSYYGYTF
.,TRBV9,TRBD1,TRBJ1-3,TGTGCCAGCAGCCCACAATCTACCTTAACAGGGGCCTCTGGAAACACCATATATTTT,CASSPQSTLTGASGNTIYF
once,TRBV7-2,TRBD2,TRBJ2-7,TGTGCCAGCAGCTTACTCGCTAGCGGGATGGGCGAGCAGTACTTC,CASSLLASGMGEQYF
.,TRBV4-1,.,TRBJ1-2,TGCGCCAGCAGCCAAGAAGGCGGGGTAGGCTACACCTTC,CASSQEGGVGYTF
.,TRBV7-2,.,TRBJ2-2,TGTGCCAGCAGCTTAAATGGGGTGCTGTCCGGGGAGCTGTTTTTT,CASSLNGVLSGELFF
.,TRBV5-8,TRBD1,TRBJ2-7,TGTGCCAGCAGTTTCGGACAGGGCGGCGACGAGCAGTACTTC,CASSFGQGGDEQYF
.,TRBV4-2,.,TRBJ1-5,TGTGCCAGCAGCCAAGATGGGATTAGGGATCAGCCCCAGCATTTT,CASSQDGIRDQPQHF
.,TRBV6-2/TRBV6-3,TRBD2,TRBJ2-3,TGTGCCAGCAGTTATGACAGCGGGGGGCCCCTGGATACGCAGTATTTT,CASSYDSGGPLDTQYF
.,TRBV19,.,TRBJ1-1,TGTGCCAGTAGTATTAAGTTTGGTGAGAACACTGAAGCTTTCTTT,CASSIKFGENTEAFF
.,TRBV28,.,TRBJ2-7,TGTGCCAGCACCACCGAGACAGCCAGCTCCTACGAGCAGTACTTC,CASTTETASSYEQYF
.,TRBV10-2,TRBD2,TRBJ2-7,TGCGCCAGCAGTGAGCTGGGGGGGAGCTCCTACGAGCAGTACTTC,CASSELGGSSYEQYF
few,TRBV7-2,.,TRBJ2-7,TGTGCCAGCAGTTCCAGCGTATTCCCCTACGAGCAGTACTTC,CASSSSVFPYEQYF